The source of this T cell receptor (beta chain) is a study of immune characterization of retroperitoneal liposarcoma. Note on this clonotype: A read error may account for a junction end that differs from germline.

TCRdb passed the PCR reads through MiXCR, listing each CDR3 protein once. Among 2,000 to 2,500 distinct CDR3 sequences listed, roughly 52% were seen once. The CDR3 sequence is 12 residues long. Germline V lookup: CDR1 MNHEY, CDR2 SVGAGI. This receptor was taken from a female donor with retroperitoneal liposarcoma. The genes are TRBV6-5 and TRBJ2-1; 11 bases line up with TRBD2. The sequencing input was tumor tissue. CDR3 in DNA: TGTGCCGGATCTAGCGGGGGGAGTTCGTTGGACTTC. It codes for CAGSSGGSSLDF.